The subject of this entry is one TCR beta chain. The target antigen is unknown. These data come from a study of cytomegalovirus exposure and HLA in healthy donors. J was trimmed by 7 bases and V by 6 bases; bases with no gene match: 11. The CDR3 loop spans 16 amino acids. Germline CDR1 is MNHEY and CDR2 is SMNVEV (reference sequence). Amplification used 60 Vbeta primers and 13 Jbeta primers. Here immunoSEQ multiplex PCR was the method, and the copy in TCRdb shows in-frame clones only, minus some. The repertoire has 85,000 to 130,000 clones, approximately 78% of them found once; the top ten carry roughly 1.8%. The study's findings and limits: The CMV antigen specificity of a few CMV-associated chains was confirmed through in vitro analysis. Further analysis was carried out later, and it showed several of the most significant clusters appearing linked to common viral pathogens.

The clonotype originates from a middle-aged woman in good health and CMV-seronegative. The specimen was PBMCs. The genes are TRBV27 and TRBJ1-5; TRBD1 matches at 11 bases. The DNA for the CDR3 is TGTGCCAGCAGGGGTCCCGGGACAGGGGGTTCGCAGCCCCAGCATTTT. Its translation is CASRGPGTGGSQPQHF.